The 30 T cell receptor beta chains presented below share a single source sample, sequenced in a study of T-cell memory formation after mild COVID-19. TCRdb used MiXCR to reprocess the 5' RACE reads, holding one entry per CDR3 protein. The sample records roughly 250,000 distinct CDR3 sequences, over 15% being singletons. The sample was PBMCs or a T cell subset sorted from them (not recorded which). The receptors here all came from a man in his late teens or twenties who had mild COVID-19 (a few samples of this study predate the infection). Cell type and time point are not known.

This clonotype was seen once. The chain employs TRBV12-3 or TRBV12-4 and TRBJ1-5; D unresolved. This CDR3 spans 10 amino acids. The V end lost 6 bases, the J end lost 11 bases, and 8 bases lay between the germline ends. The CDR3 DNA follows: TGTGCCAGCAGCCTTAGCGCCCAGCATTTT. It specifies CASSLSAQHF.

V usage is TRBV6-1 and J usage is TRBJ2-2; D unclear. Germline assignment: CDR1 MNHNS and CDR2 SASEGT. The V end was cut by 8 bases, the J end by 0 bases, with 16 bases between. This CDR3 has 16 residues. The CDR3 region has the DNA TGTGCCAGCTTCAAGAAATCCCTTTCGAACACCGGGGAGCTGTTTTTT. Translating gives CASFKKSLSNTGELFF.

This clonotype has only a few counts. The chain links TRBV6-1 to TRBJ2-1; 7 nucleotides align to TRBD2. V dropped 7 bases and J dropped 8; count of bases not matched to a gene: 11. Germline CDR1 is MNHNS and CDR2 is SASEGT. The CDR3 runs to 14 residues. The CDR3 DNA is TGTGCCAGCAAATCGACGATGGGGGGGGATGAGCAGTTCTTC. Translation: CASKSTMGGDEQFF.

The CDR3 nucleotides read TGCAGTGCTGAAAGCGGGAGGCTCCTTAGTGAGCAGTTCTTC. Protein sequence: CSAESGRLLSEQFF. The genes are TRBV20-1 and TRBJ2-1; the match to TRBD2 covers 9 bases. CDR1 and CDR2 (germline): DFQATT, SNEGSKA (reference sequence). After removal of 5 bases from V and 9 bases from J, the junction contained 11 bases not matched to a gene. This CDR3 comprises 14 residues.

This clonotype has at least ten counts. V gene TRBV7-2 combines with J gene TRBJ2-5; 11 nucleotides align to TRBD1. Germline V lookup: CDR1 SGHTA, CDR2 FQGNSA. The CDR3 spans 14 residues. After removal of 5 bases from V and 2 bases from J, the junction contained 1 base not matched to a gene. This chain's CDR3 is CASSRDRGQETQYF. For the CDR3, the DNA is TGTGCCAGCAGCCGGGACAGGGGGCAAGAGACCCAGTACTTC.

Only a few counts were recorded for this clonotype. CDR3 sequence: CASSVDSPSTEAFF. The DNA for the CDR3 is TGCGCCAGCAGCGTGGACAGTCCCAGCACTGAAGCTTTCTTT. This chain joins TRBV5-1 and TRBJ1-1; weak D call: TRBD1 (6 bases). The CDR3 contains 14 residues. The germline V and J ends were trimmed by 4 bases and 4 bases, with 14 bases remaining between them. In germline, CDR1 is SGHRS, CDR2 YFSETQ. The complete variable domain, with remaining parts taken from reference TRBV5-1 and TRBJ1-1, reads KAGVTQTPRYLIKTRGQQVTLSCSPISGHRSVSWYQQTPGQGLQFLFEYFSETQRNKGNFPGRFSGRQFSNSRSEMNVSTLELGDSALYLCASSVDSPSTEAFFGQGTRLTVV.

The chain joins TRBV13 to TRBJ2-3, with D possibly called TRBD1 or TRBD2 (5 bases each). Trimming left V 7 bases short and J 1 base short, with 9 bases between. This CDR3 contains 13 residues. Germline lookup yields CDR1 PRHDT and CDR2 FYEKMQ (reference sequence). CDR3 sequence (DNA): TGTGCCAGCAACGGGGCCGGCACAGATACGCAGTATTTT. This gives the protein CASNGAGTDTQYF.

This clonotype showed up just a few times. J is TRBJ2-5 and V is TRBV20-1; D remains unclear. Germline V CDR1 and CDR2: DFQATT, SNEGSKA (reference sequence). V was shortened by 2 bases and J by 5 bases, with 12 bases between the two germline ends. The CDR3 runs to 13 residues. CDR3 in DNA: TGCAGTGCTAGATGGCGAGTTGGGGAGACCCAGTACTTC. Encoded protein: CSARWRVGETQYF.

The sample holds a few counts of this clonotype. This CDR3 is CSVEDPGGIGTEAFF. In DNA form, the CDR3 reads TGCAGCGTTGAAGATCCGGGGGGGATCGGCACTGAAGCTTTCTTT. The chain joins TRBV29-1 to TRBJ1-1; D possibly corresponds to TRBD1 (5 bases). CDR1 is SQVTM and CDR2 is ANQGSEA in the germline V gene. The CDR3 totals 15 residues. Trimming pared 0 bases from V and 4 bases from J, leaving 15 bases between.

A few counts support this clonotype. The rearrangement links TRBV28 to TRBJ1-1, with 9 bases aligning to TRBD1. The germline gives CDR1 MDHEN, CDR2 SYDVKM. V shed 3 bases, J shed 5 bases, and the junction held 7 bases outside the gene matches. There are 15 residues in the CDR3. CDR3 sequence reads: CASSLWDRVGTEAFF. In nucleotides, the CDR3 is TGTGCCAGCAGTTTGTGGGACAGGGTCGGTACTGAAGCTTTCTTT.

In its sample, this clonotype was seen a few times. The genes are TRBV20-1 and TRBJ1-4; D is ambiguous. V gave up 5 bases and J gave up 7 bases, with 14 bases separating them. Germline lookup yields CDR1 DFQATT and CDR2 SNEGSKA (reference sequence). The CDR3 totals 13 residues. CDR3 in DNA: TGCAGTGCTCTACTAACCCGTGGTGAAAAACTGTTTTTT. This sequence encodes CSALLTRGEKLFF.

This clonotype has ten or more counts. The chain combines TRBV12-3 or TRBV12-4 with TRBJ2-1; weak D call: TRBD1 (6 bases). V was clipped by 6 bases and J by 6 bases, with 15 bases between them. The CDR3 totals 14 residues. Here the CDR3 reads CASSPDGGRNEQFF. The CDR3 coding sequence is TGTGCCAGCAGCCCCGATGGGGGCCGCAATGAGCAGTTCTTC.

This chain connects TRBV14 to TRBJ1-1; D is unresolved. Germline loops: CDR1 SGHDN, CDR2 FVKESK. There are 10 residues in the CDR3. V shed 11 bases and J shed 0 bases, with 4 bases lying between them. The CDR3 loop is CAAMNTEAFF. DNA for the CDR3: TGTGCCGCTATGAACACTGAAGCTTTCTTT.

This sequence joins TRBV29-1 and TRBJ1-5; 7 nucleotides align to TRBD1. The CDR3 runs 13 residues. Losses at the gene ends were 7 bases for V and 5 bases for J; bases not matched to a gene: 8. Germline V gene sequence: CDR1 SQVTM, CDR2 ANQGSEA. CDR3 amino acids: CSGGEGAYQPQHF. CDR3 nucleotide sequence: TGCAGCGGCGGGGAGGGGGCATATCAGCCCCAGCATTTT.

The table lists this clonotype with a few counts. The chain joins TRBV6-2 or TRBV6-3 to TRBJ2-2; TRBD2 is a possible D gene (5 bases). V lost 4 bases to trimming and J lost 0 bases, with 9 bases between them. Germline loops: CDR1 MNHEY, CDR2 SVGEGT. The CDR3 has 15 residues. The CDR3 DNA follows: TGTGCCAGCAGTTCATCGGGAACGAACACCGGGGAGCTGTTTTTT. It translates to CASSSSGTNTGELFF.

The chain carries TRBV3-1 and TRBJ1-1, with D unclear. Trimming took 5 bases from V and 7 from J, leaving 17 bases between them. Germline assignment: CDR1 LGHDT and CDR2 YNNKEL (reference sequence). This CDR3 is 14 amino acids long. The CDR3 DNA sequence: TGTGCCAGCAGCACGCCTTCCGTTGTAAATGAAGCTTTCTTT. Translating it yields CASSTPSVVNEAFF.

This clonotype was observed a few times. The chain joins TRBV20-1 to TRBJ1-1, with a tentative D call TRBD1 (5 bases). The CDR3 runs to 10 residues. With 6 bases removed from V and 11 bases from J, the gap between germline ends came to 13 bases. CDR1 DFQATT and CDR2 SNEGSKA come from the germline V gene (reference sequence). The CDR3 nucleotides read TGCAGTGCGGAACGAAGGGGTGCTTTCTTT. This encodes CSAERRGAFF.

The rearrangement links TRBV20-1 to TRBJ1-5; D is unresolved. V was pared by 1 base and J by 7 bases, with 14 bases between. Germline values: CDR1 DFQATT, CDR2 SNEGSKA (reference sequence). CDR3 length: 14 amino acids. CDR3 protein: CSARGGGPGQPQHF. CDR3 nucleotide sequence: TGCAGTGCTAGAGGGGGAGGGCCGGGCCAGCCCCAGCATTTT.

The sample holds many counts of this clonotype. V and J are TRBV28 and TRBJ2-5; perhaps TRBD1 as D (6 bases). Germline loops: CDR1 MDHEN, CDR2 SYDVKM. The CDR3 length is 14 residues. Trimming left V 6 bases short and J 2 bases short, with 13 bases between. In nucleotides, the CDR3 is TGTGCCAGCAGCGAGGGACAAACGCAAGAGACCCAGTACTTC. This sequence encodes CASSEGQTQETQYF.

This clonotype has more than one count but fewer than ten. CDR3 residues: CASSLGPGASTDTQYF. CDR3 DNA sequence: TGTGCCAGCAGCTTGGGTCCTGGAGCCAGCACAGATACGCAGTATTTT. The chain employs TRBV7-9 and TRBJ2-3, with unresolved D. Germline values: CDR1 SEHNR, CDR2 FQNEAQ (reference sequence). This CDR3 spans 16 amino acids. Trimming took 3 bases from V and 0 from J, leaving 13 bases between them.

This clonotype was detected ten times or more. The CDR3 loop is CASRVGTGNTEAFF. The CDR3, as DNA: TGTGCCAGCAGGGTGGGAACAGGGAACACTGAAGCTTTCTTT. The chain employs TRBV7-2 and TRBJ1-1; possible D gene TRBD1, 5 bases. The CDR3 length is 14 residues. V lost 6 bases and J 1 base, leaving 12 bases between the germline ends. In germline, CDR1 is SGHTA, CDR2 FQGNSA.

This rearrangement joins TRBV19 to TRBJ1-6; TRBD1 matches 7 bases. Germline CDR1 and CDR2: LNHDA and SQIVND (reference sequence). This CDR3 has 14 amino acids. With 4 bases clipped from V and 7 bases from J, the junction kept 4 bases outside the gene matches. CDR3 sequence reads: CASSRDSRNSPLHF. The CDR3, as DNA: TGTGCCAGTAGTAGGGACAGCCGGAATTCACCCCTCCACTTT.

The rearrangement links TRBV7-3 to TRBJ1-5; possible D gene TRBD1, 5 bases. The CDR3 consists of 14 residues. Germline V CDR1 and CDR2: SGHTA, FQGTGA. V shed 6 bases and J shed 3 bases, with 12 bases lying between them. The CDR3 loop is CASRKGEFNQPQHF. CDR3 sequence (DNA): TGTGCCAGCAGAAAAGGGGAGTTCAATCAGCCCCAGCATTTT.

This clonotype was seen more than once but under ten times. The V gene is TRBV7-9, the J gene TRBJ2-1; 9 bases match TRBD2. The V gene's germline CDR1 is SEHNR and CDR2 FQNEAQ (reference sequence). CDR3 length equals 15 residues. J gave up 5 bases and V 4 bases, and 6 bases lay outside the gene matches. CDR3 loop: CASSSSGEIHNEQFF. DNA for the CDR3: TGTGCCAGCAGCTCTAGCGGGGAAATCCACAATGAGCAGTTCTTC.

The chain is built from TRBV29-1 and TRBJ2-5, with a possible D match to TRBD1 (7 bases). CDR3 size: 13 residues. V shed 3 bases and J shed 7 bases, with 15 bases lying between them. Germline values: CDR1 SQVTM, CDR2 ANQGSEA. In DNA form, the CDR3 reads TGCAGCGTTGAGGAGGGGGCCAGCGGGACCCAGTACTTC. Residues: CSVEEGASGTQYF.

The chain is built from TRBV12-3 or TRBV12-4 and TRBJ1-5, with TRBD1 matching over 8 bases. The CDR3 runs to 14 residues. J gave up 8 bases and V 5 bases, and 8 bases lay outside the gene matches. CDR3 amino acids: CASSGGTGGEPQHF. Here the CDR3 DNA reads TGTGCCAGCAGTGGGGGGACAGGTGGGGAGCCCCAGCATTTT.

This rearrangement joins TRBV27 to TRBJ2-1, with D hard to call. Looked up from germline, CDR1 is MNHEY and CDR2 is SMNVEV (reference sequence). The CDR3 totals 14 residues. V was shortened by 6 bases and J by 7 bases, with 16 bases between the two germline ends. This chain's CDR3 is CASRDDVTRNEQFF. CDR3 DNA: TGTGCCAGCAGAGATGACGTAACCCGGAATGAGCAGTTCTTC.

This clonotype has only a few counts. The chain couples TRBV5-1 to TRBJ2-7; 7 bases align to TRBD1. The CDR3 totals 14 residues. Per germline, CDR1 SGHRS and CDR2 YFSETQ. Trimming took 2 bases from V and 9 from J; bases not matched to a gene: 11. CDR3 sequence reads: CASSFGTELSGQYF. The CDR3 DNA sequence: TGCGCCAGCAGCTTTGGGACAGAACTTTCCGGGCAGTACTTC.

The CDR3 DNA is TGTGCCAGCGCCATGGGGCAGGGCTATGGCTACACCTTC. Its protein is CASAMGQGYGYTF. The chain combines TRBV12-3 or TRBV12-4 with TRBJ1-2; tentative D call: TRBD1 (5 bases). Deletions cut 8 bases from V and 4 bases from J, with 14 bases between. The CDR3 runs 13 residues.

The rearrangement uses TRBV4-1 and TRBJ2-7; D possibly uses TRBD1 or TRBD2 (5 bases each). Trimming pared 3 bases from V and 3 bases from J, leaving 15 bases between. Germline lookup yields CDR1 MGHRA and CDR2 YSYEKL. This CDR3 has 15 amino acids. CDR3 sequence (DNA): TGCGCCAGCAGCCACCCAGGGACGGCCATCTACGAGCAGTACTTC. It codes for CASSHPGTAIYEQYF.